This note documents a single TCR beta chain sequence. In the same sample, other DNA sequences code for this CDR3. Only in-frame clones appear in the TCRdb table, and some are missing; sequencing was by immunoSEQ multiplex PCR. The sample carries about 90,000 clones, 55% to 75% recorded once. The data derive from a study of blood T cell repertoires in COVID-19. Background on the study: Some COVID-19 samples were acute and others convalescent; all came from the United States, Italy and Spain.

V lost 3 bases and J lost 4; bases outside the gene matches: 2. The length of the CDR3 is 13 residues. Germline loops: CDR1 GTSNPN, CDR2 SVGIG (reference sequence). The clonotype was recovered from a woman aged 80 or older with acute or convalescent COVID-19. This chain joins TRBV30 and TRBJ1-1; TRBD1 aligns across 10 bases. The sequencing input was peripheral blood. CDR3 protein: CAWSRDRGTEAFF. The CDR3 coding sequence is TGTGCCTGGAGCAGGGACAGGGGCACTGAAGCTTTCTTT. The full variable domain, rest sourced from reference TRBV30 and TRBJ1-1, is SQTIHQWPATLVQPVGSPLSLECTVEGTSNPNLYWYRQAAGRGLQLLFYSVGIGQISSEVPQNLSASRPQDRQFILSSKKLLLSDSGFYLCAWSRDRGTEAFFGQGTRLTVV.